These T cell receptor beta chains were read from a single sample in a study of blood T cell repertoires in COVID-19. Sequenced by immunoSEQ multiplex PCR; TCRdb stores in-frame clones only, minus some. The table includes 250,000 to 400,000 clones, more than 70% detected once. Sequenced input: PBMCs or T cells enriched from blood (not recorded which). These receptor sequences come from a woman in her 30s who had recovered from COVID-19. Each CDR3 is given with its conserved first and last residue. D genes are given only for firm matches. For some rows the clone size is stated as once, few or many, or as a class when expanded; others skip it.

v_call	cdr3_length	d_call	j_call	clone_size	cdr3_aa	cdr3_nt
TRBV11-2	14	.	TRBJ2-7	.	CASSSRVTVNEQYF	TGTGCCAGCAGCTCTCGCGTGACAGTCAACGAGCAGTACTTC
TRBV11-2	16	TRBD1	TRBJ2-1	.	CASSWRGTGYYNEQFF	TGTGCCAGCAGCTGGAGGGGGACAGGGTACTACAATGAGCAGTTCTTC
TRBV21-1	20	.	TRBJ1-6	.	CASSKVGSLQGGFYNSPLHF	TGTGCCAGCAGCAAAGTCGGCTCTCTACAGGGGGGATTCTATAATTCACCCCTCCACTTT
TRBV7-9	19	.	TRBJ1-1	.	CASSLSMAGIRDMNTEAFF	TGTGCCAGCAGCCTCTCAATGGCGGGTATCCGGGATATGAACACTGAAGCTTTCTTT
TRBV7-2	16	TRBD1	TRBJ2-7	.	CASSLLPGTGTYEQYF	TGTGCCAGCAGCCTTTTACCCGGGACAGGTACCTACGAGCAGTACTTC
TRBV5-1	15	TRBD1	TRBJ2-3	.	CASSLEGASTDTQYF	TGCGCCAGCAGCTTGGAGGGGGCAAGCACAGATACGCAGTATTTT
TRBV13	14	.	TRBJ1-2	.	CASSPGLGGDGYTF	TGTGCCAGCAGCCCCGGTTTGGGGGGAGATGGCTACACCTTC
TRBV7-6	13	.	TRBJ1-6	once	CASSLDGHSPLHF	TGTGCCAGCAGCTTAGATGGGCATTCACCCCTCCACTTT
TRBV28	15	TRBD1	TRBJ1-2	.	CASSLWPGGNYGYTF	TGTGCCAGCAGTTTATGGCCAGGGGGTAACTATGGCTACACCTTC
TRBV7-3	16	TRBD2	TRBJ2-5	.	CASSPGLAVYQETQYF	TGTGCCAGCAGCCCCGGACTAGCGGTGTACCAAGAGACCCAGTACTTC
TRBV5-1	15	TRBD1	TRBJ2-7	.	CASSRTGTGSVEQYF	TGCGCCAGCAGCCGCACCGGGACAGGGAGCGTCGAGCAGTACTTC
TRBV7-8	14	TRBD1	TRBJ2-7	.	CASSTRTGSYEQYF	TGTGCCAGCAGCACCCGGACAGGATCCTACGAGCAGTACTTC
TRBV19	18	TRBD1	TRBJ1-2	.	CASSDPRDRGRGEYGYTF	TGTGCCAGTAGTGACCCCCGGGACAGGGGGCGCGGAGAGTATGGCTACACCTTC
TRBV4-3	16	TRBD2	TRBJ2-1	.	CASSPRPNSGGYEQFF	TGCGCCAGCAGCCCCCGACCGAATAGCGGGGGCTATGAGCAGTTCTTC
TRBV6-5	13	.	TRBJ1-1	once	CASSVQTNTEAFF	TGTGCCAGCAGCGTACAGACGAACACTGAAGCTTTCTTT
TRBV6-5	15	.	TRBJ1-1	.	CASSFPTEMNTEAFF	TGTGCCAGCAGTTTCCCGACAGAAATGAACACTGAAGCTTTCTTT
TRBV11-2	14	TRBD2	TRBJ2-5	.	CASSSLTSGETQYF	TGTGCCAGCAGCTCCCTGACTAGCGGGGAGACCCAGTACTTC
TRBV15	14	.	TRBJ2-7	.	CATSRDLATYEQYF	TGTGCCACCAGCAGAGATCTGGCCACCTACGAGCAGTACTTC
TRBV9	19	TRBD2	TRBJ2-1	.	CASSVDPSGGPSSYNEQFF	TGTGCCAGCAGCGTAGATCCTAGCGGGGGGCCTAGCTCCTACAATGAGCAGTTCTTC
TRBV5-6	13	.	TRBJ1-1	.	CASSLRGRRRAFF	TGTGCCAGCAGCTTGCGGGGGAGGAGGCGAGCTTTCTTT
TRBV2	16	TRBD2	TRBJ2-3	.	CASRRLAGVRADTQYF	TGTGCCAGCAGGCGACTAGCGGGGGTCCGGGCAGATACGCAGTATTTT
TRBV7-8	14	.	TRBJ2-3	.	CASSSPTATDTQYF	TGTGCCAGCAGCTCTCCGACAGCTACAGATACGCAGTATTTT
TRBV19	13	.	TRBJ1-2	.	CASSISPEHGYTF	TGTGCCAGTAGTATAAGTCCCGAGCATGGCTACACCTTC
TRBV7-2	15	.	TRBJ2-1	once	CASSLRVSPYNEQFF	TGTGCCAGCTCCCTTCGGGTGTCCCCCTACAATGAGCAGTTCTTC
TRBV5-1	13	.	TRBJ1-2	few	CASRDSSNYGYTF	TGCGCCAGCAGGGACAGTTCTAACTATGGCTACACCTTC
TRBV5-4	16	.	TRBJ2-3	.	CASSSSSLSSPDTQYF	TGTGCCAGCAGTTCCTCTTCCTTAAGCTCCCCAGATACGCAGTATTTT
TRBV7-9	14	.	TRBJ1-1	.	CASSFTQGGTEAFF	TGTGCCAGCAGCTTTACCCAGGGTGGCACTGAAGCTTTCTTT
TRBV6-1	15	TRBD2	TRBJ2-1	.	CASSEGLLPYNEQFF	TGTGCCAGCAGTGAGGGACTACTGCCCTACAATGAGCAGTTCTTC
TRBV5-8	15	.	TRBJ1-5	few	CASSGKGGGNQPQHF	TGTGCCAGCAGCGGTAAGGGGGGGGGCAATCAGCCCCAGCATTTT
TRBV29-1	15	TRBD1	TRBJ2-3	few	CSVEVTGGARDTQYF	TGCAGCGTTGAAGTCACAGGGGGCGCGAGAGATACGCAGTATTTT
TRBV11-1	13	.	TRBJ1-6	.	CASSLSGRSPLHF	TGTGCCAGCAGCTTAAGCGGGCGGTCGCCCCTCCACTTT
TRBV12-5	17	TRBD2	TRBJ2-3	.	CASGFALAGARTDTQYF	TGTGCTAGTGGTTTTGCCCTAGCGGGGGCCCGCACAGATACGCAGTATTTT
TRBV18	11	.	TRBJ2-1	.	CASSPGQGGFF	TGTGCCAGCTCACCTGGTCAAGGGGGGTTCTTC
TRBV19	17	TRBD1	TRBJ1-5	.	CASRRDRDRASNQPQHF	TGTGCCAGTAGACGAGACCGGGACAGGGCTAGCAATCAGCCCCAGCATTTT
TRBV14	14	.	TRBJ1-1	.	CASSQTAENTEAFF	TGTGCCAGCAGCCAAACAGCTGAGAACACTGAAGCTTTCTTT
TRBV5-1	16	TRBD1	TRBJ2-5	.	CASSARREQGFETQYF	TGCGCCAGCAGCGCCCGAAGGGAACAGGGGTTTGAGACCCAGTACTTC
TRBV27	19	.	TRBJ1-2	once	CASRFIRVGVGPVNYGYTF	TGTGCCAGCAGATTTATACGTGTAGGGGTCGGGCCCGTTAACTATGGCTACACCTTC
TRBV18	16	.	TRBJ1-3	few	CASSPKPGLVGNTIYF	TGTGCCAGCTCACCAAAGCCAGGTTTGGTTGGAAACACCATATATTTT
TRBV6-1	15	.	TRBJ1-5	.	CASSEGVGSNQPQHF	TGTGCCAGCAGTGAAGGGGTGGGCAGCAATCAGCCCCAGCATTTT
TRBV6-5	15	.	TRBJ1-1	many	CASRLGRYLNTEAFF	TGTGCCAGCAGACTCGGCAGGTATTTGAACACTGAAGCTTTCTTT
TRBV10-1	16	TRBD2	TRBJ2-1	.	CASSSRLAGGVNEQFF	TGCGCCAGCAGCTCGCGACTAGCGGGGGGGGTAAATGAGCAGTTCTTC
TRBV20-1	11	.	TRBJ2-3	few	CSAILATTQYF	TGCAGTGCTATACTAGCAACTACGCAGTATTTT